This TCR beta chain was documented in a study of Ad26.COV2.S vaccination and SARS-CoV-2 variants. General study points: Vaccine recipients posted higher spike-specific TCR breadth than their placebo counterparts. Reported findings describe substantial breadth in spike-specific CD8+ and CD4+ T cell responses following vaccination.

Described treatment: roughly 18 received Ad26.COV2.S at low or high dose, single or two shots; about five received placebo; per-sample allocation not given. Material that was analyzed had been drawn on day 63 after the first vaccine or placebo injection. Expressing Wuhan-strain SARS-CoV-2 spike, an Ad26 vector served as the vaccine. Data came from immunoSEQ multiplex PCR; TCRdb stores just in-frame clones and leaves some out. The table shows roughly 500,000 clones, with nearly 90% occurring only once. A note on this clone: Its antigen remains unknown.

The material was peripheral blood, obtained in a trial of Ad26.COV2.S vaccine versus placebo. The origin of this receptor is a person between 18 and 65 years old who received the Ad26.COV2.S COVID-19 vaccine or a placebo.

CDR3 amino acids: CASSGTSGRYSNEQFF. DNA of the CDR3: TGTGCCAGCAGCGGGACTAGCGGGAGGTATAGCAATGAGCAGTTCTTC. The V and J genes are TRBV9 and TRBJ2-1, with TRBD2 matching 14 bases. V trimming: 3 bases; J trimming: 6 bases; junction bases outside the gene matches: 5. The CDR3 has 16 residues. The germline V gene encodes CDR1 SGDLS and CDR2 YYNGEE.